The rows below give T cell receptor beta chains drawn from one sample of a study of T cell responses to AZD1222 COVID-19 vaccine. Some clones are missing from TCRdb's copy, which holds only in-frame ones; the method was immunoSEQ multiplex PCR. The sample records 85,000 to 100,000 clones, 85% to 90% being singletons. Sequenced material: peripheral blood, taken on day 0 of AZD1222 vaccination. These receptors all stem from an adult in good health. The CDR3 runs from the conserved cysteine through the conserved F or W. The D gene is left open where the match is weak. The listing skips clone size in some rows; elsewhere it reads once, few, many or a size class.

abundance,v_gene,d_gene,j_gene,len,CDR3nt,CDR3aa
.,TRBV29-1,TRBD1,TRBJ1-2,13,TGCAGCGTTGAGACAGGGGCTAACTATGGCTACACCTTC,CSVETGANYGYTF
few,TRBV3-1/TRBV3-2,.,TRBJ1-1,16,TGTGCCAGCAGCCTAACCAAGACGGTGGGGAAAACTGAAGCTTTCTTT,CASSLTKTVGKTEAFF
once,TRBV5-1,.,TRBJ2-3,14,TGCGCCAGCTCACGGGCGGCCAGCACAGATACGCAGTATTTT,CASSRAASTDTQYF
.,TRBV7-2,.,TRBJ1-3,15,TGTGCCAGCAGCCATGAACGAGGCCCTGGAAACACCATATATTTT,CASSHERGPGNTIYF
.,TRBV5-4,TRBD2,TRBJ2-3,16,TGTGCCAGCAGCTATGCTAGCGGGGGGGACTGGAATACGCAGTATTTT,CASSYASGGDWNTQYF
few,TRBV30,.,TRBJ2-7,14,TGTGCCTGGACCTCGGGAGGGGGCGCCTACGAGCAGTACTTC,CAWTSGGGAYEQYF
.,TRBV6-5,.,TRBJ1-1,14,TGTGCCAGCAGTTACAGGGTCTCCACCTCTGAAGCTTTCTTT,CASSYRVSTSEAFF
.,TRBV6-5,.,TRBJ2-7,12,TGTGCCAGCGGGACACTCTCCTACGAGCAGTACTTC,CASGTLSYEQYF
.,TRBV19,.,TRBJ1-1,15,TGTGCCAGTAGCCTATCCGGGGGCAAGGGCACTGAAGCTTTCTTT,CASSLSGGKGTEAFF
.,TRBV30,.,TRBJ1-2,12,TGTGCCTGGAGCCATAACCTCTATGGCTACACCTTC,CAWSHNLYGYTF
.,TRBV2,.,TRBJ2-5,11,TGTGCCAGCAGTGTAAAAGAGACCCAGTACTTC,CASSVKETQYF